The next 29 T cell receptor beta chains were all read from a single sample in a study of T cell changes during pregnancy in multiple sclerosis. Using immunoSEQ multiplex PCR, the repertoire was profiled, and TCRdb retains in-frame clones only, with some absent. The table records some 95,000 clones, 80% to 95% of them present only once. Sample: peripheral blood, taken in the first trimester of pregnancy. The receptors here all came from a female donor with multiple sclerosis, enrolled in a pregnancy study.

The chain links TRBV19 to TRBJ2-5; 15 bases are shared with TRBD2. Trimming took 3 bases from V and 7 from J; bases not matched to a gene: 6. The germline V gene has CDR1 LNHDA and CDR2 SQIVND (reference sequence). The CDR3 loop spans 16 amino acids. The CDR3 region has the DNA TGTGCCAGTAGTATCTGGACTAGCGGGGGGGAGGCGACCCAGTACTTC. This encodes CASSIWTSGGEATQYF. The full variable domain, with the rest looked up from reference TRBV19 and TRBJ2-5, is DGGITQSPKYLFRKEGQNVTLSCEQNLNHDAMYWYRQDPGQGLRLIYYSQIVNDFQKGDIAEGYSVSREKKESFPLTVTSAQKNPTAFYLCASSIWTSGGEATQYFGPGTRLLVL.

The rearrangement uses TRBV30 and TRBJ2-3; 7 bases fit TRBD2. This CDR3 contains 12 residues. Germline values: CDR1 GTSNPN, CDR2 SVGIG (reference sequence). V lost 4 bases and J lost 8; bases outside the gene matches: 6. CDR3 bases: TGTGCCTGGACCCGTGGCGGGGGTACGCAGTATTTT. The encoded protein is CAWTRGGGTQYF.

This clone occurred once. This chain uses TRBV28 with TRBJ2-7; D is unclear. This CDR3 contains 15 residues. Germline loops: CDR1 MDHEN, CDR2 SYDVKM. Trimming shortened V by 3 bases and J by 2 bases, and 14 bases separated the two germline ends. The CDR3 spells CASSFLLQAPYEQYF. DNA for the CDR3: TGTGCCAGCAGTTTTCTTTTGCAGGCTCCCTACGAGCAGTACTTC.

The chain couples TRBV5-6 to TRBJ2-7; 9 bases match TRBD2. V shed 5 bases, J shed 7 bases, and the junction held 13 bases outside the gene matches. The CDR3 is 15 amino acids. Germline V lookup: CDR1 SGHDT, CDR2 YYEEEE. CDR3 nucleotides: TGTGCCAGCAGGGGGCGGGAGGGGACCTCGGAGGAGCAGTACTTC. Its protein product is CASRGREGTSEEQYF.

The V and J genes are TRBV6-5 and TRBJ2-7; no firm D call. V lost 0 bases and J lost 6, with 6 bases in between. The germline gives CDR1 MNHEY, CDR2 SVGAGI. The CDR3 covers 12 residues. DNA of the CDR3: TGTGCCAGCAGTTACTCCCCCGGCGAGCAGTACTTC. Translation gives CASSYSPGEQYF.

This sequence joins TRBV2 and TRBJ1-5; D not certain. CDR3 length: 10 amino acids. CDR1 is SNHLY and CDR2 is FYNNEI in the germline V gene. With 8 bases removed from V and 6 bases from J, the gap between germline ends came to 5 bases. The chain's CDR3 is CASGSQPQHF. In nucleotides, the CDR3 is TGTGCCAGCGGCTCTCAGCCCCAGCATTTT.

CDR3 region: CASSLSFGSGNTIYF. CDR3 coding DNA: TGTGCCAGCAGTTTATCCTTCGGTTCAGGAAACACCATATATTTT. This chain links TRBV27 with TRBJ1-3; no reliable D call. Germline V gene sequence: CDR1 MNHEY, CDR2 SMNVEV (reference sequence). The CDR3 extends over 15 amino acids. V was shortened by 0 bases and J by 4 bases, with 10 bases between the two germline ends.

J is TRBJ2-7 and V is TRBV2; 10 bases are shared with TRBD2. The germline CDR1 and CDR2 sequences are SNHLY and FYNNEI. The V segment lost 7 bases and the J segment 4 bases; nucleotides outside the gene matches: 4. The CDR3 covers 13 residues. The CDR3 region is CASILAGVYEQYF. CDR3 DNA: TGTGCCAGCATTCTAGCGGGAGTGTACGAGCAGTACTTC.

The chain recombines TRBV5-1 with TRBJ2-7; weak D call: TRBD2 (5 bases). Looked up from germline, CDR1 is SGHRS and CDR2 is YFSETQ. Deletions cut 3 bases from V and 3 bases from J, with 16 bases between. The CDR3 consists of 15 residues. As DNA, the CDR3 is TGCGCCAGCAGCTCCGATGGTAGCGCCGTCTACGAGCAGTACTTC. It is translated as CASSSDGSAVYEQYF.

This clone came up a few times. The chain recombines TRBV15 with TRBJ2-7, with 7 bases identical to TRBD2. This CDR3 has 16 amino acids. Losses at the gene ends were 0 bases for V and 3 bases for J; bases not matched to a gene: 8. Germline loops: CDR1 LNHNV, CDR2 YYDKDF (reference sequence). The CDR3 DNA is TGTGCCACCAGCAGAGAGTCGGCGGGAGTGGTCTACGAGCAGTACTTC. As protein: CATSRESAGVVYEQYF.

J is TRBJ2-3 and V is TRBV28; 8 bases line up with TRBD2. Germline lookup yields CDR1 MDHEN and CDR2 SYDVKM. The CDR3 has 16 residues. The V gene end was trimmed by 5 bases and the J gene end by 2 bases; junction bases not matched to a gene: 9. CDR3 DNA: TGTGCCAGCAGTCCGAGCGCGGGAGGCCCCACAGATACGCAGTATTTT. Protein sequence: CASSPSAGGPTDTQYF.

The count of this clone is one. This chain uses TRBV4-2 with TRBJ2-3, with 12 bases that match TRBD1. The V segment lost 4 bases and the J segment 6 bases; nucleotides outside the gene matches: 8. The germline CDR1 and CDR2 sequences are LGHNA and YNFKEQ. The CDR3 covers 16 residues. The CDR3 is CASSLAGTGGGDTQYF. The CDR3 nucleotides are TGTGCCAGCAGCCTCGCCGGGACAGGGGGCGGGGATACGCAGTATTTT.

This rearrangement joins TRBV7-9 to TRBJ2-7; tentatively, D is TRBD2 (5 bases). This CDR3 has 13 amino acids. CDR1 is SEHNR and CDR2 is FQNEAQ in the germline V gene (reference sequence). Trimming took 4 bases from V and 2 from J, leaving 9 bases between them. CDR3 protein: CASSSDSTYEQYF. CDR3 nucleotide sequence: TGTGCCAGCAGCTCGGACTCAACCTACGAGCAGTACTTC.

V is TRBV6-1 and J is TRBJ1-5; a possible D gene is TRBD1 (6 bases). Per germline, CDR1 MNHNS and CDR2 SASEGT. Trimming cost V 0 bases and J 6 bases, with 12 bases left between them. The CDR3 sequence is 15 residues long. The CDR3 is CASSEARRGPQPQHF. The CDR3 DNA is TGTGCCAGCAGTGAAGCGCGGCGGGGGCCTCAGCCCCAGCATTTT.

The chain joins TRBV7-2 to TRBJ1-2; D is unclear. The CDR3 is 16 residues long. CDR1 and CDR2 (germline): SGHTA, FQGNSA. Trimming left V 1 base short and J 2 bases short, with 14 bases between. CDR3: CASSLVFSGLNYGYTF. DNA for the CDR3: TGTGCCAGCAGCTTAGTTTTCTCAGGCTTAAACTATGGCTACACCTTC.

J is TRBJ2-1 and V is TRBV5-1; TRBD1 matches at 7 bases. The V segment lost 8 bases and the J segment 4 bases; nucleotides outside the gene matches: 12. CDR3 size: 15 residues. Germline V gene lookup returns CDR1 SGHRS and CDR2 YFSETQ. The CDR3 is CARPETGTFYNEQFF. The CDR3 nucleotides read TGCGCCAGACCGGAGACAGGGACCTTTTACAATGAGCAGTTCTTC.

The chain joins TRBV10-2 to TRBJ2-3; 8 bases agree with TRBD2. The CDR3 is 15 amino acids. CDR1 and CDR2 from the germline V gene are WSHSY and SAAADI. V was pared by 6 bases and J by 6 bases, with 11 bases of the junction left unmatched. This CDR3 reads CASSVEGLAGDTQYF. Here the CDR3 DNA reads TGCGCCAGCAGCGTCGAAGGCCTAGCGGGCGATACGCAGTATTTT.

The V gene is TRBV10-2, the J gene TRBJ1-5; D is unclear. Germline-derived CDR1 and CDR2 are WSHSY and SAAADI. This CDR3 contains 15 residues. Trimming cost V 3 bases and J 2 bases, with 11 bases left between them. The CDR3 sequence: CASSENGVGNQPQHF. CDR3 bases: TGCGCCAGCAGTGAAAATGGAGTGGGCAATCAGCCCCAGCATTTT.

The gene calls are TRBV19 and TRBJ2-3, with a weak D call TRBD2 (6 bases). The CDR3 spans 15 residues. CDR1 and CDR2 from the germline V gene are LNHDA and SQIVND (reference sequence). V was clipped by 6 bases and J by 0 bases, with 13 bases between them. The DNA for the CDR3 is TGTGCCAGTAGCATTCTAGCGCATAGCACAGATACGCAGTATTTT. This sequence encodes CASSILAHSTDTQYF.

About this clone: A junction boundary mismatches the germline segment, possibly from a read error. The chain employs TRBV7-7 and TRBJ2-5, with 8 bases fitting TRBD2. The CDR3 is 13 residues long. Germline assignment: CDR1 SSHAT and CDR2 FNYEAQ (reference sequence). The CDR3 here is CASSPRGGETQYF. The CDR3 DNA is TGTGCTAGCAGCCCCCGGGGGGGAGAGACCCAGTACTTC.

The chain employs TRBV6-5 and TRBJ2-5; TRBD1 aligns across 8 bases. With 0 bases clipped from V and 7 bases from J, the junction kept 7 bases outside the gene matches. Germline V gives CDR1 MNHEY, CDR2 SVGAGI. This CDR3 contains 15 residues. CDR3 in DNA: TGTGCCAGCAGTTACTCCCGACAGGGGAGTGTGACCCAGTACTTC. Translated: CASSYSRQGSVTQYF.

The chain carries TRBV7-9 and TRBJ2-7; TRBD1 matches 8 bases. The V gene end was trimmed by 5 bases and the J gene end by 0 bases; junction bases not matched to a gene: 9. The CDR3 totals 16 residues. CDR1 and CDR2 (germline): SEHNR, FQNEAQ (reference sequence). CDR3 sequence: CASSPGTGDYSYEQYF. The DNA of the CDR3 is TGTGCCAGCAGCCCCGGGACAGGTGATTACTCCTACGAGCAGTACTTC.

Only one count was recorded for this clone. The V call is TRBV27, the J call TRBJ2-3, with TRBD2 matching 11 bases. The V and J ends lost 0 bases and 3 bases, in that order; junction bases with no gene match: 11. The germline V gene has CDR1 MNHEY and CDR2 SMNVEV (reference sequence). This CDR3 is 19 amino acids long. CDR3 region: CASSLSRLVGTSGTDTQYF. CDR3 in DNA: TGTGCCAGCAGTTTATCCCGGCTCGTCGGGACTAGCGGAACAGATACGCAGTATTTT.

This sequence joins TRBV25-1 and TRBJ2-1, with D unresolved. Germline-derived CDR1 and CDR2 are MGHDK and SYGVNS. The CDR3 is 13 residues long. V was clipped by 0 bases and J by 6 bases, with 6 bases between them. The CDR3 loop is CASSEYGSNEQFF. As DNA, the CDR3 is TGTGCCAGCAGTGAATACGGTAGCAATGAGCAGTTCTTC. Supplemented by reference TRBV25-1 and TRBJ2-1, the full variable domain reads EADIYQTPRYLVIGTGKKITLECSQTMGHDKMYWYQQDPGMELHLIHYSYGVNSTEKGDLSSESTVSRIRTEHFPLTLESARPSHTSQYLCASSEYGSNEQFFGPGTRLTVL.

This clone was recorded once. V and J are TRBV6-4 and TRBJ2-1, with 9 bases matching TRBD2. Germline-derived CDR1 and CDR2 are MRHNA and SNTAGT. This CDR3 comprises 16 residues. V dropped 2 bases and J dropped 4; count of bases not matched to a gene: 6. The CDR3 here is CASSDAPGLAYNEQFF. In DNA form, the CDR3 reads TGTGCCAGCAGTGACGCCCCCGGACTAGCGTACAATGAGCAGTTCTTC.

The J gene is TRBJ1-5, the V gene TRBV4-3, with D unresolved. Germline lookup yields CDR1 LGHNA and CDR2 YSLEER. This CDR3 has 13 residues. Trimming pared 2 bases from V and 9 bases from J, leaving 11 bases between. The CDR3 loop reads CASSQTPGRPQHF. The CDR3 DNA sequence: TGCGCCAGCAGCCAAACCCCGGGAAGGCCCCAGCATTTT.

To note about this clone: One end of the junction fails to match germline, which may point to a read error. This chain uses TRBV7-9 with TRBJ1-5; D may be TRBD1 (5 bases). Germline CDR1 is SEHNR and CDR2 is FQNEAQ (reference sequence). The CDR3 runs to 13 residues. DNA for the CDR3: TGTGCCAGCACCCATGGGGGGGATCAGGCCCAGCATTTT. Translation gives CASTHGGDQAQHF. Looking up the rest from reference TRBV7-9 and TRBJ1-5 gives the full variable domain: DTGVSQNPRHKITKRGQNVTFRCDPISEHNRLYWYRQTLGQGPEFLTYFQNEAQLEKSRLLSDRFSAERPKGSFSTLEIQRTEQGDSAMYLCASTHGGDQAQHFGDGTRLSIL.

This chain's CDR3 is CASSQNPQGPDTQYF. The CDR3 DNA sequence: TGCGCCAGCAGCCAGAATCCACAGGGTCCAGATACGCAGTATTTT. J is TRBJ2-3 and V is TRBV4-3; a possible D gene is TRBD1 (6 bases). This CDR3 contains 15 residues. V was shortened by 3 bases and J by 4 bases, with 14 bases between the two germline ends. Germline CDR1 reads LGHNA; CDR2 reads YSLEER.

This rearrangement joins TRBV5-1 to TRBJ2-3; 7 nucleotides line up with TRBD1. The CDR3 is made up of 17 amino acids. The J segment lost 2 bases and the V segment lost 4 bases, leaving 13 bases of the junction unmatched. Germline V gives CDR1 SGHRS, CDR2 YFSETQ. Here the CDR3 reads CASSQGQSLTTTDTQYF. The CDR3 region has the DNA TGCGCCAGCAGCCAGGGACAGAGTCTTACAACCACAGATACGCAGTATTTT.